Following are 31 T cell receptor beta chains from one sample sequenced in a study of blood T cell repertoires in COVID-19. TCRdb's copy holds only in-frame clones and misses some; the assay was immunoSEQ multiplex PCR. The sample has approximately 300,000 clones, around 89% seen once. Material for sequencing was peripheral blood. The receptors stem from a man between 25 and 39 years old with acute or convalescent COVID-19.

The rearrangement links TRBV5-1 to TRBJ2-5, with 7 positions matching TRBD1. With 4 bases clipped from V and 2 bases from J, the junction kept 8 bases outside the gene matches. CDR3 length: 15 residues. Germline V gene lookup returns CDR1 SGHRS and CDR2 YFSETQ. In DNA form, the CDR3 reads TGCGCCAGCAGCCCTACGACAGGGCGGCAAGAGACCCAGTACTTC. Translating gives CASSPTTGRQETQYF.

The chain couples TRBV13 to TRBJ1-4; 9 bases are shared with TRBD1. CDR3 length equals 16 residues. The trim removed 3 bases at V and 9 bases at J, leaving 11 bases unmatched. CDR1 is PRHDT and CDR2 is FYEKMQ in the germline V gene (reference sequence). The CDR3 is CASSFKPGQGDKKLFF. CDR3 DNA sequence: TGTGCCAGCAGCTTCAAACCGGGACAGGGCGATAAAAAACTGTTTTTT.

V gene TRBV6-5 combines with J gene TRBJ2-3; D perhaps matches TRBD2 (6 bases). V was shortened by 5 bases and J by 2 bases, with 11 bases between the two germline ends. This CDR3 comprises 14 residues. In germline, CDR1 is MNHEY, CDR2 SVGAGI. CDR3 amino acids: CASSREYVTDTQYF. CDR3 coding DNA: TGTGCCAGCAGTCGGGAGTACGTCACAGATACGCAGTATTTT.

This chain links TRBV12-3 or TRBV12-4 with TRBJ2-1, with D perhaps TRBD2 (5 bases). Trimming stripped 8 bases from V and 0 bases from J, with 8 bases between. The CDR3 consists of 13 residues. The CDR3 nucleotides are TGTGCCAGCGGCAGCGGCTCCTACAATGAGCAGTTCTTC. Residues: CASGSGSYNEQFF.

The V gene is TRBV5-1, the J gene TRBJ1-5, with D possibly matching TRBD1 (6 bases). The CDR3 is 14 amino acids. Between the trimmed V and J ends, which lost 4 bases and 1 base, there was a span of 9 bases. CDR1 and CDR2 from the germline V gene are SGHRS and YFSETQ. The CDR3 here is CASSEQGSNQPQHF. CDR3 in DNA: TGCGCCAGCAGCGAACAGGGAAGCAATCAGCCCCAGCATTTT.

The V and J genes are TRBV24-1 and TRBJ2-3; 13 bases are shared with TRBD2. J gave up 0 bases and V 4 bases, and 3 bases lay outside the gene matches. Per the germline V gene, CDR1 is KGHDR and CDR2 is SFDVKD. CDR3 size: 17 residues. In DNA form, the CDR3 reads TGTGCCACCAGTGAAAGGACTAGCGGGAGAAGCACAGATACGCAGTATTTT. It encodes CATSERTSGRSTDTQYF.

This rearrangement joins TRBV28 to TRBJ1-2; D is unclear. V lost 7 bases to trimming and J lost 6 bases, with 12 bases between them. This CDR3 comprises 12 residues. The germline V gene has CDR1 MDHEN and CDR2 SYDVKM. This chain's CDR3 is CASNSVQDGYTF. The DNA for the CDR3 is TGTGCCAGCAATTCGGTCCAGGATGGCTACACCTTC.

In DNA form, the CDR3 reads TGCGCCAGCAGCTTTATTCCGGGACAGCTCTCTGGAAACACCATATATTTT. It specifies CASSFIPGQLSGNTIYF. V usage is TRBV5-1 and J usage is TRBJ1-3, with 7 nucleotides matching TRBD1. Germline V gives CDR1 SGHRS, CDR2 YFSETQ. This CDR3 has 17 residues. V was pared by 2 bases and J by 0 bases, with 8 bases of the junction left unmatched.

DNA for the CDR3: TGTGCCTGGAGCCTCAACTTGAGAAGCAGCGCCTCCGAGCAGTACTTC. Translated, it gives CAWSLNLRSSASEQYF. This sequence joins TRBV30 and TRBJ2-7; D gene unclear. This CDR3 has 16 amino acids. Germline CDR1 is GTSNPN and CDR2 is SVGIG (reference sequence). The V end was cut by 3 bases, the J end by 6 bases, with 24 bases between. Full variable domain (remainder filled in from reference TRBV30 and TRBJ2-7): SQTIHQWPATLVQPVGSPLSLECTVEGTSNPNLYWYRQAAGRGLQLLFYSVGIGQISSEVPQNLSASRPQDRQFILSSKKLLLSDSGFYLCAWSLNLRSSASEQYFGPGTRLTVT.

CDR3 loop: CASSRGTGSGYTF. The DNA for the CDR3 is TGTGCCAGCAGTAGGGGGACAGGGAGTGGCTACACCTTC. The V call is TRBV6-5, the J call TRBJ1-2; 9 nucleotides match TRBD1. From germline, CDR1 is MNHEY and CDR2 SVGAGI. V was pared by 5 bases and J by 7 bases, with 5 bases of the junction left unmatched. The CDR3 is 13 amino acids.

The V gene is TRBV29-1, the J gene TRBJ2-5, with D maybe TRBD2 (6 bases). V was cut by 4 bases and J by 5 bases, with 8 bases left in between. Germline V gives CDR1 SQVTM, CDR2 ANQGSEA. This CDR3 region has 11 residues. CDR3 protein: CSVAGVETQYF. The CDR3 DNA is TGCAGCGTTGCGGGGGTGGAGACCCAGTACTTC.

As DNA, the CDR3 is TGTGCCAGCACTAAGACTCGGACTAATGAAAAACTGTTTTTT. This gives the protein CASTKTRTNEKLFF. This chain uses TRBV7-2 with TRBJ1-4, with D unclear. V lost 7 bases to trimming and J lost 2 bases, with 11 bases between them. This CDR3 contains 14 residues. Germline CDR1 reads SGHTA; CDR2 reads FQGNSA.

V gene TRBV3-1 (or the pseudogene TRBV3-2) combines with J gene TRBJ1-4; 8 positions match TRBD1. From germline, CDR1 is LGHDT and CDR2 YNNKEL (reference sequence). J was trimmed by 6 bases and V by 4 bases; bases with no gene match: 10. The CDR3 consists of 16 residues. As DNA, the CDR3 is TGTGCCAGCAGCCGTTACGGACAGGGTAGAGATGAAAAACTGTTTTTT. Its protein product is CASSRYGQGRDEKLFF.

A single count supports this clone. The chain uses TRBV7-3 and TRBJ2-6; D perhaps matches TRBD2 (6 bases). V lost 1 base and J lost 8, with 12 bases in between. Germline V gene lookup returns CDR1 SGHTA and CDR2 FQGTGA. This CDR3 has 15 residues. The CDR3 bases are TGTGCCAGCAGCTTAAGGGGTGGAGGGACCAACGTCCTGACTTTC. The encoded protein is CASSLRGGGTNVLTF.

V is TRBV7-2 and J is TRBJ2-5; D may be TRBD1 (6 bases). The CDR3 is 17 residues long. CDR1 SGHTA and CDR2 FQGNSA come from the germline V gene. The V end was cut by 4 bases, the J end by 4 bases, with 22 bases between. CDR3 loop: CASSSTRTQGNRETQYF. In DNA, the CDR3 is TGTGCCAGCAGCTCCACCCGTACCCAGGGGAATAGAGAGACCCAGTACTTC.

This clone was seen ten or more times. V is TRBV18 and J is TRBJ1-1; D gene unclear. The V end was cut by 2 bases, the J end by 5 bases, with 6 bases between. The CDR3 runs 12 residues. Germline-derived CDR1 and CDR2 are KGHSH and LQKENI. Here the CDR3 DNA reads TGTGCCAGCTCACCATTAGAAACTGAAGCTTTCTTT. It translates to CASSPLETEAFF. Complete variable domain (other parts from reference TRBV18 and TRBJ1-1): NAGVMQNPRHLVRRRGQEARLRCSPMKGHSHVYWYRQLPEEGLKFMVYLQKENIIDESGMPKERFSAEFPKEGPSILRIQQVVRGDSAAYFCASSPLETEAFFGQGTRLTVV.

This chain connects TRBV5-4 to TRBJ1-2, with TRBD1 identical over 9 bases. V was clipped by 0 bases and J by 6 bases; unmatched bases: 9. Germline-derived CDR1 and CDR2 are SGHNT and YYREEE (reference sequence). The CDR3 runs 16 residues. CDR3 in DNA: TGTGCCAGCAGCTTGGCCGGGACAGGGTTTCAGGATGGCTACACCTTC. Translating gives CASSLAGTGFQDGYTF.

The chain couples TRBV7-9 to TRBJ1-1; possible D gene TRBD1, 5 bases. Germline CDR1 SEHNR, CDR2 FQNEAQ (reference sequence). CDR3 length equals 13 residues. Trimming shortened V by 0 bases and J by 8 bases, and 10 bases separated the two germline ends. In DNA, the CDR3 is TGTGCCAGCAGCTTAGCGCAGGGATTGGAAGCTTTCTTT. Its protein product is CASSLAQGLEAFF.

The V call is TRBV18, the J call TRBJ1-6; 10 nucleotides align to TRBD1. CDR3 size: 14 residues. V trimming: 5 bases; J trimming: 10 bases; junction bases outside the gene matches: 5. Germline CDR1 KGHSH, CDR2 LQKENI. CDR3 nucleotide sequence: TGTGCCAGCTCATTGACAGGGGGCCAATCACCCCTCCACTTT. Translation: CASSLTGGQSPLHF.

This clone was counted between two and nine times. The V and J genes are TRBV6-6 and TRBJ2-1; D perhaps matches TRBD2 (6 bases). The V end was cut by 6 bases, the J end by 5 bases, with 8 bases between. From germline, CDR1 is MNHNY and CDR2 SVGAGI (reference sequence). The CDR3 totals 12 residues. In nucleotides, the CDR3 is TGTGCCAGCAGCGGGAGTCACAATGAGCAGTTCTTC. Translating gives CASSGSHNEQFF.

This chain joins TRBV28 and TRBJ1-2, with D tentatively TRBD1 (6 bases). V lost 6 bases and J lost 8, with 13 bases in between. The CDR3 consists of 12 residues. Germline CDR1 and CDR2: MDHEN and SYDVKM. The chain's CDR3 is CASRTGSLGYTF. The CDR3 DNA follows: TGTGCCAGCAGGACAGGTAGCTTGGGCTACACCTTC.

The J gene is TRBJ1-1, the V gene TRBV19; D not certain. Germline V gene sequence: CDR1 LNHDA, CDR2 SQIVND (reference sequence). Trimming took off 6 bases at V and 3 bases at J, with 8 bases between the two ends. This CDR3 has 12 residues. In nucleotides, the CDR3 is TGTGCCAGTAGCAACTCGTACACTGAAGCTTTCTTT. Amino acid sequence: CASSNSYTEAFF.

V gene TRBV21-1 combines with J gene TRBJ2-1; TRBD1, as called in the table, went unchecked against the DNA. TRBV21-1 is noted as a pseudogene. The CDR3 runs 16 residues. CDR3 DNA: TGTGCCAACGAATGGGATCTCGACAGGGGAAACAATGAGCAGTTCTTC. This gives the protein CANEWDLDRGNNEQFF.

This chain joins TRBV30 and TRBJ1-5; possible D gene TRBD1, 5 bases. CDR3 length equals 15 residues. Germline V lookup: CDR1 GTSNPN, CDR2 SVGIG (reference sequence). V was pared by 2 bases and J by 4 bases, with 15 bases between. The CDR3 coding sequence is TGTGCCTGGAGTCGGGGTAGGGACTGGAATCAGCCCCAGCATTTT. This encodes CAWSRGRDWNQPQHF.

CDR3: CASSQTGYRTEAFF. The CDR3 nucleotides read TGTGCCAGCAGCCAAACGGGCTACAGGACTGAAGCTTTCTTT. This chain links TRBV3-1 (or the pseudogene TRBV3-2) with TRBJ1-1; TRBD1 might be the D (5 bases). V was cut by 2 bases and J by 5 bases, with 12 bases left in between. Germline CDR1 reads LGHDT; CDR2 reads YNNKEL (reference sequence). CDR3 length equals 14 residues.

The V call is TRBV19, the J call TRBJ2-3; TRBD2 matches 9 bases. The germline gives CDR1 LNHDA, CDR2 SQIVND (reference sequence). The CDR3 extends over 16 amino acids. With 3 bases clipped from V and 2 bases from J, the junction kept 6 bases outside the gene matches. The CDR3 nucleotides read TGTGCCAGTAGTATGCTTAGCGGGGGCTACACAGATACGCAGTATTTT. Its protein is CASSMLSGGYTDTQYF.

The chain has TRBV7-2 and TRBJ1-5; 10 nucleotides align to TRBD1. Germline V lookup: CDR1 SGHTA, CDR2 FQGNSA. The CDR3 consists of 14 residues. J lost 6 bases, V lost 4 bases, and 3 bases had no gene match. The CDR3 loop reads CASSSDRGSQPQHF. The CDR3 DNA reads TGTGCCAGCAGCTCGGACAGGGGGAGTCAGCCCCAGCATTTT.

The chain uses TRBV4-1 and TRBJ2-1, with TRBD1 matching over 7 bases. The V gene's germline CDR1 is MGHRA and CDR2 YSYEKL. The V and J ends lost 4 bases and 4 bases, in that order; junction bases with no gene match: 13. The CDR3 length is 17 residues. The chain's CDR3 is CASSPRKDREEYNEQFF. The CDR3 DNA reads TGCGCCAGCAGCCCGCGTAAAGACAGGGAAGAATACAATGAGCAGTTCTTC.

The CDR3, as DNA: TGTGCCAGCAGCCCCCCGATAGGAGGTGAAGAGACCCAGTACTTC. Its translation: CASSPPIGGEETQYF. The rearrangement joins TRBV7-8 to TRBJ2-5; tentatively, D is TRBD2 (5 bases). Germline V gives CDR1 SGHVS, CDR2 FQNEAQ. The CDR3 length is 15 residues. V was shortened by 5 bases and J by 3 bases, with 16 bases between the two germline ends. Supplemented by reference TRBV7-8 and TRBJ2-5, the full variable domain reads GAGVSQSPRYKVAKRGQDVALRCDPISGHVSLFWYQQALGQGPEFLTYFQNEAQLDKSGLPSDRFFAERPEGSVSTLKIQRTQQEDSAVYLCASSPPIGGEETQYFGPGTRLLVL.

This clone was seen a handful of times. This CDR3 is also generated by other DNA sequences in the sample. J is TRBJ2-6 and V is TRBV7-9; D not certain. V was shortened by 2 bases and J by 1 base, with 6 bases between the two germline ends. This CDR3 has 15 amino acids. The germline V gene encodes CDR1 SEHNR and CDR2 FQNEAQ (reference sequence). CDR3 sequence (DNA): TGTGCCAGCAGCTTATCCGAGTCTGGGGCCAACGTCCTGACTTTC. Amino acids: CASSLSESGANVLTF.

This chain links TRBV6-5 with TRBJ1-1; TRBD1 might be the D (6 bases). CDR3 length: 13 amino acids. Trimming took 5 bases from V and 9 from J, leaving 16 bases between them. Germline-derived CDR1 and CDR2 are MNHEY and SVGAGI. The CDR3 loop reads CASSTGSRQKAFF. The CDR3 coding sequence is TGTGCCAGCAGTACAGGGTCGCGGCAAAAAGCTTTCTTT.